This TCR beta chain came from a study of T-cell memory formation after mild COVID-19 (dated by TCRdb to 2020 to 2022). Broadly, across the study: TCR sequence clusters from the two donors were found to be largely donor specific. In a couple of donors, T-cell clones that expanded and contracted after mild COVID-19 were tracked by sequencing TCRalpha and TCRbeta repertoires over time. The cohort comprised two young, previously healthy adult volunteers, one female and one male. Overall study results and their limits: Contracting CD4+ clones were found mainly in CM and EM memory subsets, while CD8+ clones were enriched in EMRA. Whether the second-wave clones peaking on day 37 were SARS-CoV-2 specific was not confirmed. Balanced CD4/CD8 phenotypes were observed for clones contracting from day 15 to 85, whereas a bias towards CD4+ was observed for a second wave of clones expanding from day 15 to 37. Some responding clones were detected in pre-infection memory, which suggested that pre-existing cross-reactive memory T cells had joined the SARS-CoV-2 response. Only a couple of mild cases were covered in the study, and larger cohorts including severe cases with pre-infection samples were considered necessary.

This clonotype was counted only a few times. Its antigen has not been determined. No base quality values were provided; no much bigger clone lies one nucleotide off. Data came from an Illumina NovaSeq 6000. TCRalpha and TCRbeta cDNA libraries were built by 5'RACE with constant-segment primers, adding sample barcodes and unique molecular identifiers. RNA was extracted from every sample with Trizol reagent. Amplification of the libraries took two PCR steps, and the second step added a second sample barcode plus Illumina TruSeq adapters. The libraries were sequenced on an Illumina NovaSeq using 2 x 150 bp paired-end reads. In the paper's pipeline: Reads were demultiplexed and collapsed into UMI-guided consensus sequences with migec v1.2.7. Using mixcr v2.1.11, UMI consensuses were aligned to TRA and TRB V and J templates and then assembled into clonotypes. Expanded or contracted clonotypes were those called significant by both edgeR and NoisET, with noise models trained on biological replicates. For edgeR calls, a false discovery rate-adjusted p below 0.01 and a log2 fold-change threshold of 1 were applied. As an exploratory analysis of dynamics, PCA with hierarchical clustering was applied to max-normalized trajectories of the 1000 most abundant clonotypes. Separately sequenced CD4+ and CD8+ repertoires were used to assign a CD4 or CD8 phenotype to each responding clone. TCRdb took the public reads, trimmed them with fastp at Q25, ran MiXCR for clone calling and kept in-frame beta chains. Rows are combined by CDR3 protein, so each entry shows the most common genes and DNA. The V and J calls here are based on TCRdb, not the publication. The sample data list roughly 620,000 distinct CDR3 sequences, and roughly 18% of these were observed just once. More than 10% of the sample lies in the top ten.

Ficoll-Paque density gradient centrifugation was used to isolate PBMCs. The CDR3 contains 14 residues, cysteine and phenylalanine counted. The only DNA kept is the CDR3, 42 bases in frame from the first base. CDR1 and CDR2, looked up from the germline V gene (reference sequence), are DFQATT and SNEGSKA. V and J are trimmed by 5 bases and 5 bases, and the gene matches miss 9 bases of the junction. The rearrangement joined TRBV20-1 to TRBJ1-2; 9 of the junction bases match TRBD1. The sequenced sample consisted of PBMCs or a T cell subset sorted from them (not recorded which). The receptor was isolated from an adult woman who had mild COVID-19 (a few samples of this study predate the infection). The sample titles of this study are shuffled in the database, so cell type and time point are left out; the donor was told from shared clones. CDR3 sequence: CSALLQGAGYGYTF. The bases are TGCAGTGCTTTGTTACAGGGGGCAGGGTATGGCTACACCTTC.